The clone carrying this T cell receptor beta chain was seen at least ten times. Its target is unknown. The V end lost 2 bases, the J end lost 4 bases, and 6 bases lay between the germline ends. This CDR3 is 12 amino acids long. CDR1 is GTSNPN and CDR2 is SVGIG in the germline V gene (reference sequence). These data are taken from a study of T-cell reconstitution after alpha-beta-depleted transplantation in children. Study conclusions and caveats: Surviving recipient cells, namely T cells and thymic progenitors, were the source of high day-60 TCRbeta diversity in some patients. Reportedly, alpha-beta T cells present about two months post-transplant originated from several hundred expanded clones of graft origin. It was newly produced T cells that mostly accounted for T-cell counts and diversity one year after transplant.

As it was prepared, the TCRbeta library received unique molecular identifiers. Each CDR3 protein is one row after TCRdb ran MiXCR on the PCR reads. The sample comprises some 220,000 distinct CDR3 sequences, 9.5% to 13% of which are singletons, and approximately 28% rests with the top ten. This sequence was found in a child younger than two with acute myeloid leukemia, due to receive a stem cell transplant. The sequencing used PBMCs, collected before TCRalphabeta/CD19-depleted stem cell transplant. The rearrangement links TRBV30 to TRBJ2-1, with no clear D. CDR3 coding DNA: TGTGCCTGGAGTCTTCTGTACAATGAGCAGTTCTTC. Its translation is CAWSLLYNEQFF.